Given below is one TCR beta chain in context. Its target is not known. The data originate from a study of beta chain features in type 1 diabetes. Findings and limits, study-wide: Patients showed naive, central memory and Treg TCRB repertoires that appeared more similar than those of healthy donors. Here, the possible influence of HLA type (on TCRB rearrangement) remained unresolved.

This CDR3 is built from 16 residues. J was trimmed by 7 bases and V by 0 bases; bases with no gene match: 11. Germline V CDR1 and CDR2: KGHSH, LQKENI. Every bit of the isolated RNA underwent reverse transcription, so sequencing read expressed TCRB transcripts. Measured with immunoSEQ multiplex PCR; TCRdb has only the in-frame clones, and not every one. This sample carries some 270,000 clones, around an eighth of them seen once, and the ten largest clones take about 0.03%. Each population that was sorted was more than 95% pure. The clonotype comes from a middle-aged woman in good health. The sequenced sample was naive CD4+ T cells from blood. The chain has TRBV18 and TRBJ2-5; 7 bases match TRBD1. The CDR3 region has the DNA TGTGCCAGCTCACCACCGACAGGGAATCCTGCCGGGACCCAGTACTTC. Its translation is CASSPPTGNPAGTQYF.